These 15 T cell receptor beta chains came from one sample sequenced in a study of blood T cell repertoires in COVID-19. Assay used: immunoSEQ multiplex PCR; TCRdb lists only in-frame clones, some missing. The sample holds approximately 150,000 clones, around 80% seen once. The sequencing input was PBMCs or T cells enriched from blood (not recorded which). Receptors originate from a man in his 70s who had been exposed to COVID-19.

The gene calls are TRBV12-2 and TRBJ2-1; TRBD1 is taken as the D call from the table, unchecked against the DNA. TRBV12-2 counts as a pseudogene. The CDR3 consists of 14 residues. The CDR3 DNA reads as TGTGCAAGTCGCCTCCCGACAAAAGGCAATGAGCAGTTCTTC. Residues: CASRLPTKGNEQFF.

The chain joins TRBV2 to TRBJ2-7; D not certain. Germline CDR1 is SNHLY and CDR2 is FYNNEI. V lost 4 bases to trimming and J lost 5 bases, with 3 bases between them. The CDR3 loop spans 10 amino acids. CDR3 amino acids: CASSVNEQYF. The CDR3 nucleotides are TGTGCCAGCAGTGTTAACGAGCAGTACTTC.

The rearrangement joins TRBV3-1 (or the pseudogene TRBV3-2) to TRBJ1-2; D is unclear. CDR3 length: 14 residues. V was cut by 1 base and J by 7 bases, with 13 bases left in between. The germline V gene encodes CDR1 LGHDT and CDR2 YNNKEL (reference sequence). The CDR3 here is CASSQVVASGGYTF. CDR3 coding DNA: TGTGCCAGCAGCCAAGTTGTTGCTAGTGGTGGCTACACCTTC.

This clone has just a few counts. The chain recombines TRBV4-1 with TRBJ2-3; tentative D call: TRBD1 (5 bases). The V gene's germline CDR1 is MGHRA and CDR2 YSYEKL. V lost 0 bases and J 1 base, leaving 17 bases between the germline ends. The CDR3 spans 18 residues. CDR3 in DNA: TGCGCCAGCAGCCAAGAGATAATAGGGGCGCTTGGCACAGATACGCAGTATTTT. Translation: CASSQEIIGALGTDTQYF.

The chain combines TRBV25-1 with TRBJ1-6; 7 nucleotides line up with TRBD1. The CDR3 runs 13 residues. Germline V gene lookup returns CDR1 MGHDK and CDR2 SYGVNS. J gave up 9 bases and V 3 bases, and 2 bases lay outside the gene matches. In DNA, the CDR3 is TGTGCCAGCAGTGAGTGGGACAGTTCACCCCTCCACTTT. Translating gives CASSEWDSSPLHF.

The chain links TRBV6-2 or TRBV6-3 to TRBJ1-1, with D unclear. Germline V gives CDR1 MNHEY, CDR2 SVGEGT. The ends were cut back, 0 bases at V and 10 bases at J, with 12 bases in the middle. The CDR3 has 13 residues. The CDR3 reads CASSYSSPRGAFF. CDR3 nucleotide sequence: TGTGCCAGCAGTTACTCGTCGCCGCGGGGAGCTTTCTTT.

The chain employs TRBV11-2 and TRBJ1-1; 8 nucleotides align to TRBD1. The CDR3 runs 15 residues. V was clipped by 4 bases and J by 1 base; unmatched bases: 5. Germline CDR1 SGHAT, CDR2 FQNNGV. CDR3 protein: CASSSRQGTNTEAFF. The CDR3 nucleotides read TGTGCCAGCAGCTCTAGACAGGGGACGAACACTGAAGCTTTCTTT.

The rearrangement joins TRBV24-1 to TRBJ2-2, with D perhaps matching TRBD1 (5 bases). Germline loops: CDR1 KGHDR, CDR2 SFDVKD. V was trimmed by 4 bases and J by 3 bases, leaving 14 bases between them. The CDR3 has 16 residues. This CDR3 reads CATSDETAKHTGELFF. DNA of the CDR3: TGTGCCACCAGTGACGAGACAGCCAAGCACACCGGGGAGCTGTTTTTT.

The chain employs TRBV25-1 and TRBJ1-2; 8 bases are a match to TRBD1. The junction had 5 bases not matched to a gene; V was cut back by 5 bases and J by 9 bases. The CDR3 contains 12 residues. Germline CDR1 and CDR2: MGHDK and SYGVNS. The CDR3 loop is CASSNGQGRYTF. The CDR3 DNA reads TGTGCCAGCAGTAACGGACAGGGTCGCTACACCTTC.

The J gene is TRBJ1-2, the V gene TRBV28; D is possibly TRBD1 (5 bases). CDR3 length equals 15 residues. The ends were cut back, 2 bases at V and 2 bases at J, with 12 bases in the middle. The germline V gene has CDR1 MDHEN and CDR2 SYDVKM. The CDR3 loop is CASSLGGGLNYGYTF. CDR3 DNA sequence: TGTGCCAGCAGTTTAGGGGGGGGACTGAACTATGGCTACACCTTC.

This sequence joins TRBV29-1 and TRBJ2-5; the D gene is possibly TRBD2 (6 bases). The CDR3 is 12 residues long. Per germline, CDR1 SQVTM and CDR2 ANQGSEA. The V end was cut by 3 bases, the J end by 6 bases, with 11 bases between. CDR3 region: CSVDGGLQTQYF. CDR3 nucleotide sequence: TGCAGCGTTGACGGGGGTTTGCAGACCCAGTACTTC.

This sequence joins TRBV24-1 and TRBJ2-2, with D perhaps TRBD1 (6 bases). There are 16 residues in the CDR3. V was trimmed by 3 bases and J by 7 bases, leaving 17 bases between them. CDR1 is KGHDR, CDR2 SFDVKD, per germline. The CDR3 coding sequence is TGTGCCACCAGTGATCCAGGACAGTCGCGAAGCGGGGAGCTGTTTTTT. This sequence encodes CATSDPGQSRSGELFF.

This chain joins TRBV25-1 and TRBJ2-2; D ambiguous. This CDR3 has 11 amino acids. In germline, CDR1 is MGHDK, CDR2 SYGVNS. V lost 9 bases, J lost 6 bases, and 8 bases lay in between. The CDR3 sequence: CASLNSGELFF. For the CDR3, the DNA is TGTGCCAGTCTCAACTCCGGGGAGCTGTTTTTT.

The chain joins TRBV30 to TRBJ1-2; a weak D match, TRBD1 (6 bases). CDR1 is GTSNPN and CDR2 is SVGIG in the germline V gene (reference sequence). Between the trimmed V and J ends, which lost 2 bases and 6 bases, there was a span of 13 bases. CDR3 length: 13 amino acids. The CDR3 is CAWSIQGLNGYTF. The CDR3 coding sequence is TGTGCCTGGAGTATACAGGGTCTAAATGGCTACACCTTC.

CDR3 sequence (DNA): TGTGCCAGTAGTCCCATTTTGGACAAACCGAGTGGCTACACCTTC. Amino acid sequence: CASSPILDKPSGYTF. This chain joins TRBV19 and TRBJ1-2; a weak D match, TRBD1 (5 bases). Germline V gives CDR1 LNHDA, CDR2 SQIVND (reference sequence). Trimming pared 5 bases from V and 7 bases from J, leaving 20 bases between. CDR3 size: 15 residues.